These T cell receptor beta chains were read from a single sample in a study of radiotherapy plus CTLA-4 blockade in lung cancer. Produced via immunoSEQ multiplex PCR; TCRdb's table is partial and in-frame only. The table includes 45,000 to 55,000 clones, approximately 86% detected once. The sample consisted of peripheral blood, taken from a patient treated with radiotherapy plus ipilimumab. Every receptor here comes from a human donor with non-small cell lung cancer that progressed on radiotherapy plus ipilimumab. Some clones in this sample may be carry-over from other donors' samples. CDR3s include the opening cysteine and the closing phenylalanine or tryptophan. Fields, in order: D gene, J gene, V gene, clone size, CDR3 DNA, CDR3 protein. The D gene is left open where the match is weak. Clone size is shown for a subset of rows, as once, few, many or a class of expanded clone.

d_call: TRBD1; j_call: TRBJ1-1; v_call: TRBV7-9; clone_size: NA; cdr3_nt: TGTGCCAGCAGCCAGGGACAGTCTGAAGCTTTCTTT; cdr3_aa: CASSQGQSEAFF
d_call: NA; j_call: TRBJ1-1; v_call: TRBV6-1; clone_size: NA; cdr3_nt: TGTGCCAGCAGGACCCGGGAGAACACTGAAGCTTTCTTT; cdr3_aa: CASRTRENTEAFF
d_call: TRBD1; j_call: TRBJ2-3; v_call: TRBV6-1; clone_size: NA; cdr3_nt: TGTGCCACAAGGGACAGTGGCACAGATACGCAGTATTTT; cdr3_aa: CATRDSGTDTQYF
d_call: TRBD1; j_call: TRBJ1-2; v_call: TRBV7-6; clone_size: NA; cdr3_nt: TGTGCCAGCAGCTCTCAGGGACAGGCCGTCTGGGGCTACACCTTC; cdr3_aa: CASSSQGQAVWGYTF
d_call: NA; j_call: TRBJ1-2; v_call: TRBV7-2; clone_size: NA; cdr3_nt: TGTGCCAGCAGCCCCTTTGGACAGATTGTCACCTTC; cdr3_aa: CASSPFGQIVTF
d_call: TRBD1; j_call: TRBJ2-1; v_call: TRBV9; clone_size: NA; cdr3_nt: TGTGCCAGCAGCGTATCGGGACAGGGGGCCGGCAATGAGCAGTTCTTC; cdr3_aa: CASSVSGQGAGNEQFF
d_call: NA; j_call: TRBJ1-2; v_call: TRBV4-1; clone_size: NA; cdr3_nt: TGCGCCAGCAGCCAAGGGGCACGGGGAGGGGACTATGGCTACACCTTC; cdr3_aa: CASSQGARGGDYGYTF
d_call: TRBD1; j_call: TRBJ1-2; v_call: TRBV27; clone_size: NA; cdr3_nt: TGTGCCAGCAGCCAGGGGGGCCCGTCCTATGGCTACACCTTC; cdr3_aa: CASSQGGPSYGYTF
d_call: NA; j_call: TRBJ1-1; v_call: TRBV5-1; clone_size: few; cdr3_nt: TGCGCCAGCAGGCAACCAGGGAACACTGAAGCTTTCTTT; cdr3_aa: CASRQPGNTEAFF
d_call: NA; j_call: TRBJ1-2; v_call: TRBV10-3; clone_size: NA; cdr3_nt: TGTGCCATCAGTGAGTCGGGGGGGTCTATGGATGGCTACACCTTC; cdr3_aa: CAISESGGSMDGYTF
d_call: TRBD2; j_call: TRBJ2-5; v_call: TRBV29-1; clone_size: NA; cdr3_nt: TGCAGCGTTGAATTGACTAGCAAGACCCAGTACTTC; cdr3_aa: CSVELTSKTQYF
d_call: NA; j_call: TRBJ1-5; v_call: TRBV27; clone_size: NA; cdr3_nt: TGTGCCAGCAGTTTTTCCGGACATAATAGCAATCAGCCCCAGCATTTT; cdr3_aa: CASSFSGHNSNQPQHF
d_call: TRBD1; j_call: TRBJ1-1; v_call: TRBV12-5; clone_size: NA; cdr3_nt: TGTGCTAGTGGTTTGGCGTCAGGGGGCCTCACTGAAGCTTTCTTT; cdr3_aa: CASGLASGGLTEAFF
d_call: NA; j_call: TRBJ2-7; v_call: TRBV6-5; clone_size: NA; cdr3_nt: TGTGCCAGCAGTTACTCGTCGGTCGGTCGTGCCGAGCAGTACTTC; cdr3_aa: CASSYSSVGRAEQYF
d_call: TRBD2; j_call: TRBJ2-1; v_call: TRBV4-3; clone_size: NA; cdr3_nt: TGCGCCAGCAGCCCCGCTAGCGGGAGGGCCGGGGGGAATGAGCAGTTCTTC; cdr3_aa: CASSPASGRAGGNEQFF
d_call: TRBD2; j_call: TRBJ2-3; v_call: TRBV7-6; clone_size: NA; cdr3_nt: TGTGCCAGCAGCTTAGCGGGAAGCGGGGGGCCCAGGGGGCAGTATTTT; cdr3_aa: CASSLAGSGGPRGQYF
d_call: TRBD1; j_call: TRBJ1-5; v_call: TRBV2; clone_size: NA; cdr3_nt: TGTGCCAGCAGTTATTGGACAGGACATACTCAGCCCCAGCATTTT; cdr3_aa: CASSYWTGHTQPQHF
d_call: TRBD1; j_call: TRBJ2-7; v_call: TRBV9; clone_size: NA; cdr3_nt: TGTGCCAGCAGCGTAGCGGACAGGGCCTACGAGCAGTACTTC; cdr3_aa: CASSVADRAYEQYF
d_call: NA; j_call: TRBJ1-2; v_call: TRBV7-2; clone_size: NA; cdr3_nt: TGTGCCAGCAGCTTAGAGTGGGGGCCCTATGGCTACACCTTC; cdr3_aa: CASSLEWGPYGYTF
d_call: TRBD1; j_call: TRBJ1-2; v_call: TRBV5-1; clone_size: few; cdr3_nt: TGCGCCAGCAGCGGCACGACAGGGGCCTATGGCTACACCTTC; cdr3_aa: CASSGTTGAYGYTF
d_call: TRBD1; j_call: TRBJ2-1; v_call: TRBV18; clone_size: NA; cdr3_nt: TGTGCCAGCTCACCAATGACAGGGGGATACAATGAGCAGTTCTTC; cdr3_aa: CASSPMTGGYNEQFF
d_call: TRBD1; j_call: TRBJ2-7; v_call: TRBV10-3; clone_size: NA; cdr3_nt: TGTGCCATCAGTGATTTGACAGGGGCTTCCTACGAGCAGTACTTC; cdr3_aa: CAISDLTGASYEQYF
d_call: NA; j_call: TRBJ1-2; v_call: TRBV7-2; clone_size: few; cdr3_nt: TGTGCCAGCAGCTTAGATAGGGGCAGGAACTATGGCTACACCTTC; cdr3_aa: CASSLDRGRNYGYTF
d_call: TRBD2; j_call: TRBJ2-7; v_call: TRBV5-1; clone_size: NA; cdr3_nt: TGCGCCAGCAGCTGGAGGACTAGCTACTACGAGCAGTACTTC; cdr3_aa: CASSWRTSYYEQYF
d_call: NA; j_call: TRBJ2-4; v_call: TRBV10-2; clone_size: NA; cdr3_nt: TGCGCCAGCAGTGAAAGTACAGGCCTAGCCAAAAACATTCAGTACTTC; cdr3_aa: CASSESTGLAKNIQYF
d_call: NA; j_call: TRBJ1-5; v_call: TRBV6-5; clone_size: NA; cdr3_nt: TGTGCCAGCAGCCCGGCGGGGGGTAGCAATCAGCCCCAGCATTTT; cdr3_aa: CASSPAGGSNQPQHF
d_call: NA; j_call: TRBJ2-2; v_call: TRBV15; clone_size: NA; cdr3_nt: TGTGCCACCAGCAGGGGGGCGAGGGACACCGGGGAGCTGTTTTTT; cdr3_aa: CATSRGARDTGELFF